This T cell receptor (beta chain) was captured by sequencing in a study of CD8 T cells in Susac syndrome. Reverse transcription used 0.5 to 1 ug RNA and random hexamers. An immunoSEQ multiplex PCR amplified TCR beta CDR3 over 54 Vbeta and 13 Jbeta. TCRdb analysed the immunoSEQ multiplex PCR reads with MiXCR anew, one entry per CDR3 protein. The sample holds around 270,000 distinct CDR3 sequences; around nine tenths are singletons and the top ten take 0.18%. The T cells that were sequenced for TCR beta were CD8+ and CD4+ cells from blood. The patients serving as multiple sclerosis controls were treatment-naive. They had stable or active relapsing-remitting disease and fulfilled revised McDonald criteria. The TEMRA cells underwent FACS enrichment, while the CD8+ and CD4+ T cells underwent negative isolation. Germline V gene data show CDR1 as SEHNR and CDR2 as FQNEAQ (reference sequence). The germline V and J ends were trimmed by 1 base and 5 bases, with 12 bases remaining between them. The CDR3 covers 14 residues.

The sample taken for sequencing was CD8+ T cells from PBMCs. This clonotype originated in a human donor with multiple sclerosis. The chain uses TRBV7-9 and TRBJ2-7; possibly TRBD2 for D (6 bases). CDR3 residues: CASSLGARENEQYF. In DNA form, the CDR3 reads TGTGCCAGCAGCTTAGGGGCTCGGGAGAACGAGCAGTACTTC. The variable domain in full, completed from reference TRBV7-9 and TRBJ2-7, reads DTGVSQNPRHKITKRGQNVTFRCDPISEHNRLYWYRQTLGQGPEFLTYFQNEAQLEKSRLLSDRFSAERPKGSFSTLEIQRTEQGDSAMYLCASSLGARENEQYFGPGTRLTVT.